This T cell receptor (beta chain) was documented in a study of cytomegalovirus exposure and HLA in healthy donors. Study conclusions and caveats: Trimming of TCR beta V- and J-genes showed a link, identified in a later analysis, to a missense DCLRE1C variant. Roughly even sequencing depth across donors was the assumption behind the presence/absence analyses.

This CDR3 is 15 amino acids long. Germline CDR1 and CDR2: GTSNPN and SVGIG (reference sequence). The germline V and J ends were trimmed by 4 bases and 4 bases, with 17 bases remaining between them. PCR was performed using 60 Vbeta and 13 Jbeta primers. The method was immunoSEQ multiplex PCR; TCRdb's version includes in-frame clones alone and lacks a portion of them. Among 70,000 or so clones, less than 75% were seen once, and the ten largest hold over 9.5%. Concerning this clone: The antigen remains unidentified.

Source material: PBMCs. V usage is TRBV30 and J usage is TRBJ1-5; no reliable D call. The sequence came from a woman aged 25 to 39 in good health and CMV-seronegative. CDR3 coding DNA: TGTGCCTGGACTAGGCAGTTGGGTCTAAATCAGCCCCAGCATTTT. Translation gives CAWTRQLGLNQPQHF.